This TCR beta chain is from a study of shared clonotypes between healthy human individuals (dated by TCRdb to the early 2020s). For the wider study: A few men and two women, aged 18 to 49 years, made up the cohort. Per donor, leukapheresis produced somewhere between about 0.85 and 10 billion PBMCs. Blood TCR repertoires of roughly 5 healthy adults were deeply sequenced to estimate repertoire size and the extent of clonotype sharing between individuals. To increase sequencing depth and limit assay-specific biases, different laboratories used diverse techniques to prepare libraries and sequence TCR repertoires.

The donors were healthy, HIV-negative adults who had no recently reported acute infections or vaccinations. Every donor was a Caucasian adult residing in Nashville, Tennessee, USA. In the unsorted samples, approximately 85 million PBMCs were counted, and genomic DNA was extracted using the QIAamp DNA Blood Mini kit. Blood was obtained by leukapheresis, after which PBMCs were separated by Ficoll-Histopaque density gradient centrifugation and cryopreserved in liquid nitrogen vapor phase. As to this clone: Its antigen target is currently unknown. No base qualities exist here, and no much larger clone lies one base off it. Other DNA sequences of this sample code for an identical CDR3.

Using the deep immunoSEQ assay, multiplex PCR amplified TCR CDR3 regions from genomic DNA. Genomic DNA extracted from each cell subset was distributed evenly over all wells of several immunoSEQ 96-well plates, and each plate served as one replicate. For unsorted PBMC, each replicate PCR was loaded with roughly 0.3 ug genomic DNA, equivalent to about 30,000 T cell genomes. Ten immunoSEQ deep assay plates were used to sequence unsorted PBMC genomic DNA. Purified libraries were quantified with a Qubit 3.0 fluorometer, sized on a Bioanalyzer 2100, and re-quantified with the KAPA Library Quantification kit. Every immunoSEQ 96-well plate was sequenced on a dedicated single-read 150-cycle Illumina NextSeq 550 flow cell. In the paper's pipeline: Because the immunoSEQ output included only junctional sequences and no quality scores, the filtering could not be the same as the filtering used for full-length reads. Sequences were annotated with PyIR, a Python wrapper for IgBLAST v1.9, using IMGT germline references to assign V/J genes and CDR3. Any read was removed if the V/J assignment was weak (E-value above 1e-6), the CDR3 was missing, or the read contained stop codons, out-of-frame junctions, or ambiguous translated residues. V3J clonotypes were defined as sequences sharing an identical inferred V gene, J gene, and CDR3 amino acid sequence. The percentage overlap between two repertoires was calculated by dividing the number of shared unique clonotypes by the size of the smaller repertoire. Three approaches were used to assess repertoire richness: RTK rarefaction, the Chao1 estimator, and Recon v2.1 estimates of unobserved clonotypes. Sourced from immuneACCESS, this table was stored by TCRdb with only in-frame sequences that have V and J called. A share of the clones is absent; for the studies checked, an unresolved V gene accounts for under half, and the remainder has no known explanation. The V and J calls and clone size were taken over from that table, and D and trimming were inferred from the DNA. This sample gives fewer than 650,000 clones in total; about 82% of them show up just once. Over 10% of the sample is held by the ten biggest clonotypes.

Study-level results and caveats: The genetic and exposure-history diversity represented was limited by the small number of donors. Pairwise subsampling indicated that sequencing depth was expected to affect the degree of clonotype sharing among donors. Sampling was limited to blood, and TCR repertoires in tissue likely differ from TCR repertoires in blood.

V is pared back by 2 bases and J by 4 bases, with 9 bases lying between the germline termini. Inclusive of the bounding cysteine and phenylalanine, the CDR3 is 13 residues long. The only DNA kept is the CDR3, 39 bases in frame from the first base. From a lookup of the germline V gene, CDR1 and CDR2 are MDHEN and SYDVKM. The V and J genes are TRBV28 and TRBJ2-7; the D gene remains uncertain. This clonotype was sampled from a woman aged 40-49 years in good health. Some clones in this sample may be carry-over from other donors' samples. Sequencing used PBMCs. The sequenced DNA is TGTGCCAGCAGTTTAGTGGGTGGGTACGAGCAGTACTTC. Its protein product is CASSLVGGYEQYF.